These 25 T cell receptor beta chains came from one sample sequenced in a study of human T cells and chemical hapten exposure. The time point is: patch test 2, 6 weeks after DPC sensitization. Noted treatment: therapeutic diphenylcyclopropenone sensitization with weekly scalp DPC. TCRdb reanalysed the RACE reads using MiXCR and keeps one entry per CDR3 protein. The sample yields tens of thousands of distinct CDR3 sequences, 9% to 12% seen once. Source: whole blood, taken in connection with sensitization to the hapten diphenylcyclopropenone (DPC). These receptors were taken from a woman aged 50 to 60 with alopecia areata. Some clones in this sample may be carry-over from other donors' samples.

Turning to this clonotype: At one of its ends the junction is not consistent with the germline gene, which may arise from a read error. Here the CDR3 DNA reads TGTGCCAGCTCACCTTCAGGGGCGAGAGCGAACACCGGGGAGCTGTCTTTT. As protein: CASSPSGARANTGELSF. The chain uses TRBV18 and TRBJ2-2; D might be TRBD1 (6 bases). The germline gives CDR1 KGHSH, CDR2 LQKENI. The CDR3 covers 17 residues.

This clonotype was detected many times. CDR3 loop: CATSPSGSTEQFF. The CDR3 region has the DNA TGTGCCACCAGCCCTAGCGGGAGTACTGAGCAGTTCTTC. This sequence joins TRBV24-1 and TRBJ2-1; the match to TRBD2 covers 10 bases. The V and J ends lost 7 bases and 9 bases, in that order; junction bases with no gene match: 5. Looked up from germline, CDR1 is KGHDR and CDR2 is SFDVKD. This CDR3 has 13 residues.

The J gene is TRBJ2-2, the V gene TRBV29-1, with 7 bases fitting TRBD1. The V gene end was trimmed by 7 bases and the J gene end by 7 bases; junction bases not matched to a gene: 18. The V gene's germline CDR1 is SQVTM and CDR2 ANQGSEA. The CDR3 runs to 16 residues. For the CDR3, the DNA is TGCAGCGGAAGAGGGACAGCTACAACGACCGGCGGGGAGCTGTTTTTT. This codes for CSGRGTATTTGGELFF.

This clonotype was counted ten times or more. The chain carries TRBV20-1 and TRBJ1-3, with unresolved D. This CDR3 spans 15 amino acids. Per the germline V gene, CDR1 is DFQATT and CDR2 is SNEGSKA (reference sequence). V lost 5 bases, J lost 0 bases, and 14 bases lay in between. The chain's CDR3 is CSARMTATSGNTIYF. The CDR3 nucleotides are TGCAGTGCTCGGATGACGGCCACCTCTGGAAACACCATATATTTT.

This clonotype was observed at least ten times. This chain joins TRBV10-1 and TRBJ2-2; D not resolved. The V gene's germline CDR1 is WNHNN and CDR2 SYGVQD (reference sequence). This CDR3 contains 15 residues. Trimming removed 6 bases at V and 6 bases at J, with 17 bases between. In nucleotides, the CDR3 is TGCGCCAGCAGCCGTGACTGGGGTAGGGCCGGGGAGCTGTTTTTT. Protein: CASSRDWGRAGELFF.

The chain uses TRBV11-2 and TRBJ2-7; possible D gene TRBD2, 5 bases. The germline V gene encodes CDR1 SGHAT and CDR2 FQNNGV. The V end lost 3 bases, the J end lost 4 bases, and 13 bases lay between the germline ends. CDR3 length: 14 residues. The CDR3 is CASSLRGSRYEQYF. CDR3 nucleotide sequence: TGTGCCAGCAGCTTGCGAGGGAGCAGGTACGAGCAGTACTTC.

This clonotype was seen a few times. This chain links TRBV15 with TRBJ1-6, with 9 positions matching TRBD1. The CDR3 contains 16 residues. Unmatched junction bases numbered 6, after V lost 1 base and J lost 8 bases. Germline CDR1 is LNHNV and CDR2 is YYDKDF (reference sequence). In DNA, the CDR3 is TGTGCCACCAGCAGAGGTACCGGGACAGGGTATTCACCCCTCCACTTT. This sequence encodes CATSRGTGTGYSPLHF. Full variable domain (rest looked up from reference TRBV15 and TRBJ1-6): DAMVIQNPRYQVTQFGKPVTLSCSQTLNHNVMYWYQQKSSQAPKLLFHYYDKDFNNEADTPDNFQSRRPNTSFCFLDIRSPGLGDTAMYLCATSRGTGTGYSPLHFGNGTRLTVT.

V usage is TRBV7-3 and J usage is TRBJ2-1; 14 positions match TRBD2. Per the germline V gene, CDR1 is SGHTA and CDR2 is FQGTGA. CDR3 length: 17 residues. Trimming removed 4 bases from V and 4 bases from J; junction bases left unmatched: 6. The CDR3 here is CASSSGTSGRGYNEQFF. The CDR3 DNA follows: TGTGCCAGCAGCTCTGGGACTAGCGGGAGAGGGTACAATGAGCAGTTCTTC.

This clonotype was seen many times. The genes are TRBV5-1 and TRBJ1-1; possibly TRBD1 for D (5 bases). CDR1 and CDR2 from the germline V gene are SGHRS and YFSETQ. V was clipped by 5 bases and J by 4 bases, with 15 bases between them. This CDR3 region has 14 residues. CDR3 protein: CASRGDAGGTEAFF. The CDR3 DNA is TGCGCCAGCAGGGGAGATGCGGGGGGCACTGAAGCTTTCTTT.

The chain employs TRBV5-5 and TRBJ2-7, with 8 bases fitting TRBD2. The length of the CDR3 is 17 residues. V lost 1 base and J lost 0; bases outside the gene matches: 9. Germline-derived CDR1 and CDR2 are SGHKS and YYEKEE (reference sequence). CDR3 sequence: CASSLYGSGASSYEQYF. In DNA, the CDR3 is TGTGCCAGCAGCTTGTATGGTAGCGGGGCCAGCTCCTACGAGCAGTACTTC.

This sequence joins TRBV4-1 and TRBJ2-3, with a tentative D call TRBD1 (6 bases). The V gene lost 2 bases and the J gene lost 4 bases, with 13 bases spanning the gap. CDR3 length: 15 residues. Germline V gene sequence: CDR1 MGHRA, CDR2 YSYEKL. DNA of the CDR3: TGCGCCAGCAGCCAACTTACAGGGTTCTCAGATACGCAGTATTTT. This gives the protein CASSQLTGFSDTQYF.

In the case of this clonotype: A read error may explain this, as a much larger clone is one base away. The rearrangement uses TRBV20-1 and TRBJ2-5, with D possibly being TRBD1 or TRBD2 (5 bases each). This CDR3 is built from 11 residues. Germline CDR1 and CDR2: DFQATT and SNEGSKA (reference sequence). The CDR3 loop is CSGTGAETLYF. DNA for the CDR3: TGCAGTGGGACCGGGGCAGAGACCCTGTACTTC.

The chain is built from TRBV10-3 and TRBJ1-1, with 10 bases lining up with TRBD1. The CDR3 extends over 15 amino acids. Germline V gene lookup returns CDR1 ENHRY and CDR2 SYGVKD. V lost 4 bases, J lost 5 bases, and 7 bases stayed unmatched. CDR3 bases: TGTGCCATCAGTGGATCCGGGACAGGGGTTACTGAAGCTTTCTTT. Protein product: CAISGSGTGVTEAFF.

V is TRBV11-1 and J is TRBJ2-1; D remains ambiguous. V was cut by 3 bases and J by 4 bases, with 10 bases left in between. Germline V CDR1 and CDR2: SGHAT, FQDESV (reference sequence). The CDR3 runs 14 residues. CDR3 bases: TGTGCCAGCAGCTTGGCGGCCTTGTACAATGAGCAGTTCTTC. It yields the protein CASSLAALYNEQFF. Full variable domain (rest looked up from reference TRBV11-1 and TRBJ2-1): EAEVAQSPRYKITEKSQAVAFWCDPISGHATLYWYRQILGQGPELLVQFQDESVVDDSQLPKDRFSAERLKGVDSTLKIQPAELGDSAMYLCASSLAALYNEQFFGPGTRLTVL.

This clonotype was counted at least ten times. The CDR3 DNA reads as TGTGCCAGCAGATCCCGACAGGGGGTGGAAGAAAAACTGTTTTTT. It specifies CASRSRQGVEEKLFF. The V gene is TRBV12-3 or TRBV12-4, the J gene TRBJ1-4; 9 bases agree with TRBD1. Unmatched junction bases numbered 10, after V lost 6 bases and J lost 8 bases. The CDR3 is 15 residues long.

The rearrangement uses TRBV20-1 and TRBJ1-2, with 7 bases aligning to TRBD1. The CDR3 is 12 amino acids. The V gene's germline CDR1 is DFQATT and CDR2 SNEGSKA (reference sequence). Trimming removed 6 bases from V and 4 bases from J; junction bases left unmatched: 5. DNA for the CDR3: TGCAGTGCAAGGACAGGAACCTATGGCTACACCTTC. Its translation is CSARTGTYGYTF.

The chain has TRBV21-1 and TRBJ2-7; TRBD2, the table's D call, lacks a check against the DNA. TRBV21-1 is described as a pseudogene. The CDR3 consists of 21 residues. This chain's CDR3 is CASSNSEGTGNGDPGTYEQYF. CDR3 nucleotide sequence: TGTGCCAGCAGCAACTCCGAGGGAACAGGAAACGGGGACCCCGGAACTTACGAGCAGTACTTC.

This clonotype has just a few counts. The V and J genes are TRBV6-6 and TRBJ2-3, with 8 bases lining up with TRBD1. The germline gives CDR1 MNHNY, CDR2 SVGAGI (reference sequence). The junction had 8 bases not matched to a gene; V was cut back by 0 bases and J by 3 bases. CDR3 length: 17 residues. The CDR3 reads CASSYSPGTGDTDTQYF. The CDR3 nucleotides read TGTGCCAGCAGTTACTCTCCCGGGACAGGCGATACAGATACGCAGTATTTT.

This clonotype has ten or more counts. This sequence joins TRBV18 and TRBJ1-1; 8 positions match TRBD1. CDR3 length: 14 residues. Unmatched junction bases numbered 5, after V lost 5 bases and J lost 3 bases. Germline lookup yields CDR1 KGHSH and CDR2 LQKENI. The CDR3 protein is CASSKMDRDTEAFF. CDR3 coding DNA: TGTGCCAGCTCAAAAATGGACAGGGACACTGAAGCTTTCTTT.

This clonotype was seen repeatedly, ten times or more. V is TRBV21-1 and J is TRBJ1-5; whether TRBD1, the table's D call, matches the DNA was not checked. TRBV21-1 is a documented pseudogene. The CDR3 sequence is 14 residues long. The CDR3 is CASSGRDRNQPQHF. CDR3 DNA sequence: TGTGCCAGCAGCGGCCGGGACAGAAATCAGCCCCAGCATTTT.

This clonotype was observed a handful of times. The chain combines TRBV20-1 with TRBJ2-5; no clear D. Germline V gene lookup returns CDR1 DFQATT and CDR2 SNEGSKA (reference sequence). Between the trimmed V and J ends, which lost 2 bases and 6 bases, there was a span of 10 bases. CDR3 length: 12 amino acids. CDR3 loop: CSARTTGQTQYF. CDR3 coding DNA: TGCAGTGCTAGAACCACCGGCCAGACCCAGTACTTC.

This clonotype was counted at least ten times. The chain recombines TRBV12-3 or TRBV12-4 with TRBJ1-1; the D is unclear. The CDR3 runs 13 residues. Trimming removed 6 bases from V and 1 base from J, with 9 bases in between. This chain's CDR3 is CASRQQKNTEAFF. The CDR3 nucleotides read TGTGCCAGCAGACAACAGAAGAACACTGAAGCTTTCTTT.

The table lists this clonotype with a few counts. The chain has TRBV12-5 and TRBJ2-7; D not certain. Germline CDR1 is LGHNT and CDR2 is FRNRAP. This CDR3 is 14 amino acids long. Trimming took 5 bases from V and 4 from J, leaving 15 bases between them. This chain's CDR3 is CASGPQDFRYEQYF. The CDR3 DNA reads TGTGCTAGTGGTCCTCAGGATTTTCGGTACGAGCAGTACTTC.

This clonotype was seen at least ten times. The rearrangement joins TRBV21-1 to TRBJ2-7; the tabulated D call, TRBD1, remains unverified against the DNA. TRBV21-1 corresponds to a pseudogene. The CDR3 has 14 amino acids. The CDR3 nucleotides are TGTGCCAGCAGGATGGACAGGGGATGCAACGAGCAGTACTTC. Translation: CASRMDRGCNEQYF.

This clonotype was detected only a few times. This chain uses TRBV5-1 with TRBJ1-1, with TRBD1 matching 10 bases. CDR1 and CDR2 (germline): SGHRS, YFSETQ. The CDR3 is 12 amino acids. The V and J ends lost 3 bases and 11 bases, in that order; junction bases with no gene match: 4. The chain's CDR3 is CASSSGQGMAFF. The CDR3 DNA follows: TGCGCCAGCAGCTCGGGACAGGGGATGGCTTTCTTT.